This T cell receptor beta chain was identified during a study of neurological immune-mediated disorders. General study findings and limits: Clinical and MRI features did not associate with the cluster found in multiple sclerosis patients. Levels of TCR clonal expansion peaked in HTLV-1-associated myelopathy and reached their lowest in multiple sclerosis, under those of healthy controls.

This clonotype occurred many times. Its matching antigen is unknown. The CDR3 contains 14 residues. Germline CDR1 reads MNHEY; CDR2 reads SMNVEV (reference sequence). Deletions cut 0 bases from V and 5 bases from J, with 10 bases between. cDNA was made by 5'RACE with 10-nucleotide random UMIs. In each sequencing run, over 180 million TCR-beta sequences were generated from 15-18 subjects. TCRdb re-analysed the 5' RACE reads in MiXCR, keeping a single row per CDR3 protein. The profile shows under 70,000 distinct CDR3 sequences, around 3% of them singletons. V is TRBV27 and J is TRBJ1-1, with D possibly matching TRBD1 (5 bases). Sequencing was done on a sample of PBMCs. This TCR was sampled from a woman between 50 and 59 years old with multiple sclerosis. The CDR3 nucleotides read TGTGCCAGCAGTTTATCGCAGGGTAGGACTGAAGCTTTCTTT. Protein: CASSLSQGRTEAFF.